This T cell receptor (beta chain) was identified in a study of OX40 agonist ivuxolimab in advanced cancers. The CDR3 totals 14 residues. The V end was cut by 2 bases, the J end by 4 bases, with 11 bases between. Germline CDR1 reads KGHSH; CDR2 reads LQKENI. Sequenced by immunoSEQ multiplex PCR; TCRdb stores in-frame clones only, minus some. The sample lists roughly 80,000 clones; 85% to 95% were seen once. Study results and caveats: Partial responders at 0.1-3.0 mg/kg showed near-lowest clonal expansion.

Regarding this clone: Antigen: not known.

The chain has TRBV18 and TRBJ1-1; weak D call: TRBD1 (5 bases). This sequence originates from an adult with an advanced solid tumor such as melanoma, head and neck, liver or kidney cancer. Sequences were derived from CD4+ or CD8+ T cells sorted from blood, sampled in a trial of the OX40 agonist ivuxolimab. The CDR3 DNA reads as TGTGCCAGCTCACCAGGGGGGATGGGCACTGAAGCTTTCTTT. Translation gives CASSPGGMGTEAFF.